This T cell receptor beta chain emerged from a study of regulatory T cells in long-lasting Graves disease (dated by TCRdb to the early 2020s). Describing the broader study: Newly diagnosed Graves' disease patients had taken antithyroid drugs for less than 3 months. Patients with persistent Graves' disease were compared with patients with newly diagnosed Graves' disease using TCR sequencing and RNA sequencing of peripheral blood. The study was conducted in China and was registered as a clinical trial. A total of about 33 samples underwent TCR sequencing, from about 13 patients with persistent Graves' disease and approximately 20 patients with newly diagnosed Graves' disease.

The time point label of this sample denotes: newly diagnosed GD, antithyroid drugs for less than 3 months. For both TCR sequencing and RNA sequencing, RNA was extracted from PBMCs in TRIzol. The diagnosis of Graves' disease followed American Thyroid Association guidelines. Patients for the study were recruited at an endocrinology department in Xi'an, China. From each patient, around 8.3 milliliters of peripheral blood was collected into an EDTA anticoagulant tube. Ficoll Paque Plus density gradient separation was used to isolate PBMCs, and no further T cell sorting was performed. An Agilent 2100 Bioanalyzer and agarose gel were used to check RNA quality, while a NanoDrop 2000 measured RNA concentration. This clonotype was found many times. It has no known antigen specificity. No quality values exist for individual bases; no much larger clone is one base distant. Libraries were prepared through multiplex PCR. Sequenced using an Illumina HiSeq 4000. iRepertoire HTBI primers and Arm-PCR amplification of CDR3 regions were used to construct TCR beta libraries. Before sequencing, the PCR products underwent gel purification. In the authors' own workflow: Gene usage analysis of CDR3 amino acid clonotypes relied on the roughly 60 TRBV and around 14 TRBJ segments identified across samples. COPE and FqMerger were used to merge the filtered high-quality paired reads into contigs. Contigs were aligned with BLAST to IMGT TRBV, TRBD and TRBJ reference genes, and CDR3 was defined per IMGT. Any clonotype with a frequency above 0.1% was counted as a highly expanded clone. Shannon entropy served as the measure of repertoire diversity, while the Gini coefficient captured V-J evenness. Public clonotypes were defined as clonotypes shared by more than one individual. Starting from the raw public reads, TCRdb applied fastp trimming at Q25, assembled clones with MiXCR and retained in-frame beta chains. Merged by CDR3 protein, the rows form single entries marked with the most common genes and DNA. The V and J calls, along with clone size, are taken from TCRdb and not from the paper's own processing. For this sample the table gives under 450,000 distinct CDR3 sequences, of which 15% to 20% were detected only once. Clones ranked in the top ten supply around 20% of the sample.

Sequences SNHLY (CDR1) and FYNNEI (CDR2) are obtained from the germline V gene. Spanning cysteine to phenylalanine, the CDR3 consists of 13 amino acids. Only the CDR3 region is kept as DNA, spanning 39 bases read in frame from base 1. Trimming costs V 5 bases and J 3 bases, and their ends lie 10 bases apart. Results the study describes overall, beyond this receptor: The small sample size was acknowledged by the authors as a limitation that may reduce accuracy. Lower TCR Shannon entropy and fewer highly expanded clones were observed in persistent Graves' disease patients than in newly diagnosed patients, which suggested clonal expansion. Patients with persistent disease shared more public clonotypes (fewer than 3,000) than newly diagnosed patients did (966). Preferential use of TRBV28, TRBJ1-2 and TRBJ2-5 was observed in persistent disease, whereas TRBV20-1 and TRBJ2-1 were favored in newly diagnosed disease. Sequencing and analysis were restricted to the TCR beta chain. Because the primary lesion, thyroid tissue, could not be accessed, the study looked at peripheral blood alone.

The sample was also linked to a second study, of T cells in Graves' hyperthyroidism and ophthalmopathy. As noted in the second study: Stable Graves' hyperthyroidism was defined as no progression to ophthalmopathy during 18 months of follow-up. Hyperthyroidism patients were aged 18 to 65 years and newly diagnosed, with disease duration of less than 2 months. The study excluded patients with uncontrolled infections, other autoimmune diseases, pregnancy or lactation. Diagnoses were based on clinical symptoms, serum thyroxine and TRAb, thyroid ultrasound and orbital computed tomography. The TCR CDR3 was subjected to a first round of RT-PCR using the HTBI primer set and the Qiagen OneStep RT-PCR kit. Most expanded thyroid clonotypes (frequency above 0.001) were also found in blood, which suggests that blood repertoires may mirror thyroid immune responses. Ophthalmopathy was separated from stable hyperthyroidism by a 13 V-J signature model, with around 88% sensitivity and around 81% specificity obtained in cross-validation and 80%/75% obtained in testing. In validation, progression to ophthalmopathy was predicted by the model with 70.59% sensitivity and under 85% specificity, a median of about 6 months before onset. A discovery cohort of about a hundred patients, 43 with Graves' ophthalmopathy and 55 to 60 with stable Graves' hyperthyroidism, was used to find distinguishing TCR V-J signatures. An independent validation cohort of 18 to 20 hyperthyroidism patients and 15 or so patients who later progressed to ophthalmopathy tested prospective prediction of ophthalmopathy. The approximately 100 discovery patients were divided at random into training and test sets in a 7:3 ratio. Thyroid tissue and blood T-cell repertoires from about six Graves' hyperthyroidism patients were also compared in the study. After sampling, hyperthyroidism patients received methimazole starting at 30 mg daily, and ophthalmopathy patients received high-dose intravenous methylprednisolone. Libraries were constructed in a second round of multiplex PCR, after which size selection and purification were carried out. Paired-end sequencing of the libraries was performed with 100 bp reads on an Illumina HiSeq2000. Raw data were processed with SOAPnuke, discarding reads with adapters, uncalled bases, mean Phred below 15, or no exact constant-primer or identifier match. High-quality paired reads were merged with COPE v1.2.5, and unique nucleotide sequences were defined as clonotypes. Clonotypes were aligned to IMGT TRBV, TRBD and TRBJ reference segments using MiTCR v1.1. Analysis was restricted to V-J combinations with a frequency above 0.0001, which covered about 99% of repertoires. A TCS score was defined as the ratio between F50 (clonal expansion) and ExV (chaos), using BLOSUM62-based TCRdist between CDR3 peptides within each V-J. Welch's t-statistics and random forest reduced 514 V-J features to roughly 13, which were used in a naive Bayes classifier (R e1071). No statistical method was used to fix the sample size in advance, and group allocation was not hidden from the investigators. TCR Vbeta CDR3 sequencing of roughly 140 peripheral blood samples (over 40 ophthalmopathy, over 70 hyperthyroidism and roughly 17 progressor patients) is reported in the paper.

This TCR came from a woman in her late teens or twenties with Graves disease. Donor details come from another sample of the same person, matched by shared clones. Specimen: peripheral blood mononuclear cells (PBMCs), collected at new diagnosis, from a patient treated with antithyroid drugs. Rearrangement joined TRBV2 to TRBJ1-1; matching of 5 bases hints at TRBD1 as the D gene. The CDR3 protein sequence reads: CASSTGRDTEAFF. The sequence in DNA is TGTGCCAGCAGTACAGGACGCGACACTGAAGCTTTCTTT.